This TCR beta chain came from a study of cytotoxic CD8 clonotypes in ibrutinib-treated CLL. Study at large: Among the samples, the mean was approximately 260,000 productive templates and over 90,000 productive rearrangements.

The assay was immunoSEQ multiplex PCR, and TCRdb's table has in-frame clones only and misses some. The sample yields approximately 210,000 clones, over 60% seen once. Points on this clone: Its antigen is still unknown.

CDR3 length: 17 residues. J gave up 3 bases and V 3 bases, and 17 bases lay outside the gene matches. The V gene's germline CDR1 is GTSNPN and CDR2 SVGIG (reference sequence). Study-wide points: Clonality (at baseline) was higher than in age-matched healthy donors and tracked circulating CD8+ T-cell counts.

The clonotype comes from a human donor with chronic lymphocytic leukemia. The J gene is TRBJ2-7, the V gene TRBV30; TRBD1 matches at 7 bases. The starting material was PBMCs, obtained after 24 months of ibrutinib treatment. The CDR3: CAWSPSTTRDSHYEQYF. Written as DNA, the CDR3 is TGTGCCTGGAGCCCGTCGACGACCAGGGACAGCCACTACGAGCAGTACTTC.